This TCR beta chain came from a study of shared clonotypes between healthy human individuals. CDR1 is SGHRS and CDR2 is YFSETQ in the germline V gene. Trimming took 0 bases from V and 4 from J, leaving 8 bases between them. This CDR3 is 15 amino acids long. Notes on this clone: The sample carries other DNA sequences with the same CDR3.

Data came from immunoSEQ multiplex PCR; TCRdb stores just in-frame clones and leaves some out. The sample lists 850,000 to 1,100,000 clones, 70% to 85% occurring once. The source is a man between 18 and 29 years old in good health. Some clones in this sample may be carry-over from other donors' samples. The chain joins TRBV5-1 to TRBJ2-6; tentative D call: TRBD2 (5 bases). Sequencing was carried out using memory CD4+ T cells from PBMCs. Subset here: CD45RA-negative fraction. The CDR3 DNA reads as TGCGCCAGCAGCTTGGGAGGGTCCGGGGCCAACGTCCTGACTTTC. This sequence encodes CASSLGGSGANVLTF.